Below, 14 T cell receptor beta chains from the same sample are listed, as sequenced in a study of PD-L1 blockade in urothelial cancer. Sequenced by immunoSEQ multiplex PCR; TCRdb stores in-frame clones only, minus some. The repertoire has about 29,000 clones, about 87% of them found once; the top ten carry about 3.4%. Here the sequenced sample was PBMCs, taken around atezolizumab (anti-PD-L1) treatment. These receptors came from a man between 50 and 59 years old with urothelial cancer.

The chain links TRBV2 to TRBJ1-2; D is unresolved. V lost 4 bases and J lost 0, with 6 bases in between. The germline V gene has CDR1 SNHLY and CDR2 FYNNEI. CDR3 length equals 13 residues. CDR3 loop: CASSASTNYGYTF. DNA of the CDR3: TGTGCCAGCAGTGCGAGTACTAACTATGGCTACACCTTC.

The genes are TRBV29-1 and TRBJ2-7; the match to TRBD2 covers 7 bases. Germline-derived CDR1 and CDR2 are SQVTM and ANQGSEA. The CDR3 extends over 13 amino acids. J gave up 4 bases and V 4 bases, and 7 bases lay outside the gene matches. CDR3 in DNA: TGCAGCGTTGCAGCGGGACTTGTTTACGAGCAGTACTTC. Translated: CSVAAGLVYEQYF.

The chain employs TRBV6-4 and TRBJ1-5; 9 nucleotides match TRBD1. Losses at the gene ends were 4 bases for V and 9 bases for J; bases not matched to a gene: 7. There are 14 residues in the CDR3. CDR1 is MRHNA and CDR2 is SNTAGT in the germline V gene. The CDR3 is CASSGTDRGGPQHF. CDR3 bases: TGTGCCAGCAGTGGCACGGACAGGGGTGGGCCCCAGCATTTT.

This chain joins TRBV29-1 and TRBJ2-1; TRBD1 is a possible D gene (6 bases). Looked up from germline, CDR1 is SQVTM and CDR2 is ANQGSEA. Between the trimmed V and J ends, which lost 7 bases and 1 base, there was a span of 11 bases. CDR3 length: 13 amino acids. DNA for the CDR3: TGCAGCGCTGGACAGTTTTCCTACAATGAGCAGTTCTTC. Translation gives CSAGQFSYNEQFF.

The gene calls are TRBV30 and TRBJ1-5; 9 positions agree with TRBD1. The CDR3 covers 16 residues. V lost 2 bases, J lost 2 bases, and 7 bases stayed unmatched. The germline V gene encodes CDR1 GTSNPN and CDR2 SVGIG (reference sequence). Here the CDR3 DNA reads TGTGCCTGGAGTAGTGGACAGGGGAACGGCAATCAGCCCCAGCATTTT. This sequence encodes CAWSSGQGNGNQPQHF.

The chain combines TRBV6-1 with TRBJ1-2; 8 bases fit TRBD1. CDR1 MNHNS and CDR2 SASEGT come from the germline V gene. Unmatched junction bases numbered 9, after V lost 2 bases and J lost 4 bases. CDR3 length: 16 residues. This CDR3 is CASSESGRGRFYGYTF. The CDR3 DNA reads TGTGCCAGCAGTGAATCAGGCAGGGGGCGCTTCTATGGCTACACCTTC.

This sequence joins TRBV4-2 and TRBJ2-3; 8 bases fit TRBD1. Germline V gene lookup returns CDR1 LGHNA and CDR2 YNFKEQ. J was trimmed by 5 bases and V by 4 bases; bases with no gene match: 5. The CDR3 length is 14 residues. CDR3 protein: CASSPLDRGDTQYF. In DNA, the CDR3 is TGTGCCAGCAGCCCATTAGACAGGGGAGATACGCAGTATTTT.

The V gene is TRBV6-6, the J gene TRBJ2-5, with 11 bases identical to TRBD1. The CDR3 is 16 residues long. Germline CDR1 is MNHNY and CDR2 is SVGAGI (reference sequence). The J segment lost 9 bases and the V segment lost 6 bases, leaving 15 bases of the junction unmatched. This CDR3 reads CASRGTGGFYPGAQYF. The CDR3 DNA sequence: TGTGCCAGCAGGGGGACAGGGGGTTTTTACCCGGGGGCCCAGTACTTC.

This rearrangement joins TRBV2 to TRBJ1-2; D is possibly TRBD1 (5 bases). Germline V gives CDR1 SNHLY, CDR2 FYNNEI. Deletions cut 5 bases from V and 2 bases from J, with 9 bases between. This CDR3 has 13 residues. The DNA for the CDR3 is TGTGCCAGCAGTACTACAGGAAACTATGGCTACACCTTC. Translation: CASSTTGNYGYTF.

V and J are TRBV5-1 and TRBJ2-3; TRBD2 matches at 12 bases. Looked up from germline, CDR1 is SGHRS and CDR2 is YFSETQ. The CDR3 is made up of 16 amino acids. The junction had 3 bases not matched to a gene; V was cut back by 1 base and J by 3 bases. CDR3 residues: CASSLTGTSGTDTQYF. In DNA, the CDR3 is TGCGCCAGCAGCTTGACCGGGACTAGCGGGACAGATACGCAGTATTTT.

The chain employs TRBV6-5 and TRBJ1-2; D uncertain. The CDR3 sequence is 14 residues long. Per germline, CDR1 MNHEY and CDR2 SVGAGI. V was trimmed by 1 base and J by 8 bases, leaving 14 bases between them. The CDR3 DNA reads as TGTGCCAGCAGTTACTATCAGGCAGGTTGGGGCTACACCTTC. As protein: CASSYYQAGWGYTF.

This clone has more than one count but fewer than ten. CDR3 in DNA: TGTGCCAGCACCCGGACTAGCGGGGGGAAGTACATTCAGTACTTC. It translates to CASTRTSGGKYIQYF. This chain links TRBV6-5 with TRBJ2-4, with 14 bases that match TRBD2. Germline CDR1 reads MNHEY; CDR2 reads SVGAGI. V was clipped by 7 bases and J by 8 bases; unmatched bases: 7. The CDR3 is 15 residues long.

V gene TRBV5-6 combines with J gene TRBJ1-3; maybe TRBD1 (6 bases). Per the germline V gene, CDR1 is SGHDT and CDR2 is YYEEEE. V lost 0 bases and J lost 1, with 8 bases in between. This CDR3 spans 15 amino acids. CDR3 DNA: TGTGCCAGCAGCTTGGAGGGGGGGTCTGGAAACACCATATATTTT. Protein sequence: CASSLEGGSGNTIYF.

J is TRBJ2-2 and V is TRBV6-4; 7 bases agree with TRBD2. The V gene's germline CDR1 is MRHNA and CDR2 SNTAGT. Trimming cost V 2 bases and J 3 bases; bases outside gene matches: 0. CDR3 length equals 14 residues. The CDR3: CASSDGRDTGELFF. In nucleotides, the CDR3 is TGTGCCAGCAGTGACGGGAGGGACACCGGGGAGCTGTTTTTT.